This TCR beta chain was captured by sequencing in a study of cytomegalovirus exposure and HLA in healthy donors. PCR was performed using 60 Vbeta and 13 Jbeta primers. Sequencing used immunoSEQ multiplex PCR; TCRdb keeps in-frame clones, though not all of them. The sample yields around 150,000 clones, roughly 80% seen once. Germline loops: CDR1 SGHRS, CDR2 YFSETQ. V shed 1 base, J shed 4 bases, and the junction held 17 bases outside the gene matches. The CDR3 length is 18 residues. In its sample, this clone was seen once. The sequenced sample was PBMCs. The genes are TRBV5-1 and TRBJ2-7; 7 nucleotides align to TRBD2. This clonotype was sampled from a man aged 45 to 65 in good health and CMV-seropositive. CDR3 nucleotides: TGCGCCAGCAGCTTGAATTCGGGGTCGCGGACTAGTACTTACGAGCAGTACTTC. This translates into CASSLNSGSRTSTYEQYF.